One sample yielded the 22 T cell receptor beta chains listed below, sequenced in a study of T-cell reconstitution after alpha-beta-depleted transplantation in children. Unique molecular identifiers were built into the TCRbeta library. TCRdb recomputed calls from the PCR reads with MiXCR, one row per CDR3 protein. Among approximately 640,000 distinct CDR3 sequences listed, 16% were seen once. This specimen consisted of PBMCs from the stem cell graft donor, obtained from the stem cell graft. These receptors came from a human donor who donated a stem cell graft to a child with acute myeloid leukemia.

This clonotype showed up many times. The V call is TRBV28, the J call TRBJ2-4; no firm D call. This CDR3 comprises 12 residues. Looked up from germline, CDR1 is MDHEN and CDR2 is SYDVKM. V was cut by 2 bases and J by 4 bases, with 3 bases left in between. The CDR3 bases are TGTGCCAGCAGTTTAGATAAAAACATTCAGTACTTC. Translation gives CASSLDKNIQYF. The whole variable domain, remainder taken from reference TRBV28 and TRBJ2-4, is DVKVTQSSRYLVKRTGEKVFLECVQDMDHENMFWYRQDPGLGLRLIYFSYDVKMKEKGDIPEGYSVSREKKERFSLILESASTNQTSMYLCASSLDKNIQYFGAGTRLSVL.

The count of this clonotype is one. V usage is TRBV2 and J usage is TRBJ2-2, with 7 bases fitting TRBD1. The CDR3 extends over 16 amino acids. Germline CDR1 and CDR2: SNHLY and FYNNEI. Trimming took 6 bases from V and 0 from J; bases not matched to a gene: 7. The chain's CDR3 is CASSRDSNPNTGELFF. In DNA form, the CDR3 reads TGTGCCAGCAGCCGGGACAGCAATCCGAACACCGGGGAGCTGTTTTTT.

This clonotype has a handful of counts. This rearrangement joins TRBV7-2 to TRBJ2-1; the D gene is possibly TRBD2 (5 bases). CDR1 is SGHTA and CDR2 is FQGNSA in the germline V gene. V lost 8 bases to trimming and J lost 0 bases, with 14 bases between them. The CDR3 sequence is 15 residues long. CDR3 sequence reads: CASQEPEGSYNEQFF. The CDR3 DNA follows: TGTGCCAGCCAGGAACCAGAGGGCTCCTACAATGAGCAGTTCTTC.

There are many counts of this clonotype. The CDR3 loop is CASSLVTGGNSPLHF. The DNA for the CDR3 is TGTGCCAGCAGCTTAGTAACAGGGGGAAATTCACCCCTCCACTTT. The chain employs TRBV7-2 and TRBJ1-6, with 8 bases fitting TRBD1. Germline lookup yields CDR1 SGHTA and CDR2 FQGNSA. The CDR3 totals 15 residues. Germline trimming cut 1 base from V and 7 bases from J; bases unmatched to any gene: 3. Complete variable domain (other parts from reference TRBV7-2 and TRBJ1-6): GAGVSQSPSNKVTEKGKDVELRCDPISGHTALYWYRQSLGQGLEFLIYFQGNSAPDKSGLPSDRFSAERTGGSVSTLTIQRTQQEDSAVYLCASSLVTGGNSPLHFGNGTRLTVT.

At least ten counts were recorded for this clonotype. CDR3 region: CSARNSGVLGGYTF. DNA of the CDR3: TGCAGTGCTAGGAATTCAGGGGTTTTGGGGGGCTACACCTTC. The chain joins TRBV20-1 to TRBJ1-2, with a weak D call TRBD1 (6 bases). The V end lost 3 bases, the J end lost 8 bases, and 19 bases lay between the germline ends. This CDR3 is built from 14 residues. CDR1 DFQATT and CDR2 SNEGSKA come from the germline V gene (reference sequence).

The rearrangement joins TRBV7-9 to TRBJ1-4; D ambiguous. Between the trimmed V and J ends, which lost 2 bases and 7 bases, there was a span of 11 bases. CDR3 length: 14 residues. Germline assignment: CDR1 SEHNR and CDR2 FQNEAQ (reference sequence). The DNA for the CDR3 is TGTGCCAGCAGCTTAAATCCTAGCGTTGAAAAACTGTTTTTT. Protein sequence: CASSLNPSVEKLFF.

The CDR3 protein is CASSEAGVGVEQYF. The CDR3 bases are TGTGCCAGCAGTGAAGCGGGGGTCGGGGTCGAGCAGTACTTC. The chain has TRBV6-1 and TRBJ2-7; D could derive from TRBD1 or TRBD2 (5 bases each). Trimming took 0 bases from V and 6 from J, leaving 12 bases between them. This CDR3 region has 14 residues. CDR1 and CDR2 (germline): MNHNS, SASEGT.

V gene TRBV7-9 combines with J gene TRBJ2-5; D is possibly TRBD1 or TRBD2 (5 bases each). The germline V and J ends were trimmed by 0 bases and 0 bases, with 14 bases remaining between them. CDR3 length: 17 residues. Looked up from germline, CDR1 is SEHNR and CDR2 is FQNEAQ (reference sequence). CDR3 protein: CASSLASGPTYQETQYF. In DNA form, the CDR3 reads TGTGCCAGCAGCTTAGCGTCGGGGCCCACTTACCAAGAGACCCAGTACTTC. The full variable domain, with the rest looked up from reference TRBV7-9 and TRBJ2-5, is DTGVSQNPRHKITKRGQNVTFRCDPISEHNRLYWYRQTLGQGPEFLTYFQNEAQLEKSRLLSDRFSAERPKGSFSTLEIQRTEQGDSAMYLCASSLASGPTYQETQYFGPGTRLLVL.

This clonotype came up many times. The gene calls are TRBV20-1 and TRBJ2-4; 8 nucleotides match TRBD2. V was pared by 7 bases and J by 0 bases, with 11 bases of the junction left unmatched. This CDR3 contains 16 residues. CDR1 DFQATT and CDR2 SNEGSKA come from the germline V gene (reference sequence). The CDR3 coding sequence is TGCAGTGTCCCGGGGGGGGGCAACCTAGCCAAAAACATTCAGTACTTC. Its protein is CSVPGGGNLAKNIQYF.

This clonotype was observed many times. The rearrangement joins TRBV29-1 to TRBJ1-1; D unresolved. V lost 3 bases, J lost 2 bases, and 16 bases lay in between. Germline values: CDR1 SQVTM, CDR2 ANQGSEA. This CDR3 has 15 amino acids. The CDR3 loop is CSVEGSPYLNTEAFF. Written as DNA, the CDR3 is TGCAGCGTTGAGGGCAGCCCATACCTTAACACTGAAGCTTTCTTT.

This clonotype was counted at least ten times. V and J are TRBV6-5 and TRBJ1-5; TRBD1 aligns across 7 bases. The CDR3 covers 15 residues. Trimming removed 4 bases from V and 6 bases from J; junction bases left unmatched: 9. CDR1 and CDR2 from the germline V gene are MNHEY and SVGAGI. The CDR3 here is CASSFQGGISQPQHF. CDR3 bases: TGTGCCAGCAGTTTTCAGGGGGGAATTAGTCAGCCCCAGCATTTT.

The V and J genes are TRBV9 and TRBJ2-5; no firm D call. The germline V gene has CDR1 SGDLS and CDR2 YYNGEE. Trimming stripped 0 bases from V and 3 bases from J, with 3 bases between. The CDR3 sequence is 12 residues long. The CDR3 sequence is CASSVEKETQYF. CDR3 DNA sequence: TGTGCCAGCAGCGTAGAGAAAGAGACCCAGTACTTC.

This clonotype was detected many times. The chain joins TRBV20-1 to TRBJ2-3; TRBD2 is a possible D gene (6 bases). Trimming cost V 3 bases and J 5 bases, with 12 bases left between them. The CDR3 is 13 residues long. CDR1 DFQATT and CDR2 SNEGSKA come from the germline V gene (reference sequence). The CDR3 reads CSASLGGGDTQYF. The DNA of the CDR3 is TGCAGTGCTAGCCTGGGGGGTGGAGATACGCAGTATTTT.

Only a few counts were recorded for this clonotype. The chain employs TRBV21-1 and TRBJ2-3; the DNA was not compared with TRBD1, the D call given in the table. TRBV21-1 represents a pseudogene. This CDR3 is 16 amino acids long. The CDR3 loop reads CASSPPLGRGTDTQYF. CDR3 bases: TGTGCCAGCAGTCCCCCCCTTGGGCGTGGCACAGATACGCAGTATTTT.

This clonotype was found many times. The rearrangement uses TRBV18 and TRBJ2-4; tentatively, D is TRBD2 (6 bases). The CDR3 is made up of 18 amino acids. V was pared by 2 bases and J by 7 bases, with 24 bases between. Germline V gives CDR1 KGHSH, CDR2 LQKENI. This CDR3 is CASSPEARRQGGENIQYF. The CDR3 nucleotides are TGTGCCAGCTCACCAGAGGCTAGACGGCAGGGAGGCGAGAACATTCAGTACTTC.

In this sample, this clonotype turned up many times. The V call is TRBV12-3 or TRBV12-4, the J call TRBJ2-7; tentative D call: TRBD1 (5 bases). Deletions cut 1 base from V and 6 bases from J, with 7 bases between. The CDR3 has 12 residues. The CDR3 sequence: CASSLGGGEQYF. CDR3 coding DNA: TGTGCCAGCAGTTTAGGGGGCGGCGAGCAGTACTTC.

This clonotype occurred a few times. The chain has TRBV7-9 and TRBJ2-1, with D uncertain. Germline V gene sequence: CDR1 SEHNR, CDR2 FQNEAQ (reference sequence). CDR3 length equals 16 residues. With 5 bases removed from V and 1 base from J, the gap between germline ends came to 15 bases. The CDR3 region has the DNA TGTGCCAGCAGCCCCACGTCTGGACGGTCCTACAATGAGCAGTTCTTC. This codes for CASSPTSGRSYNEQFF.

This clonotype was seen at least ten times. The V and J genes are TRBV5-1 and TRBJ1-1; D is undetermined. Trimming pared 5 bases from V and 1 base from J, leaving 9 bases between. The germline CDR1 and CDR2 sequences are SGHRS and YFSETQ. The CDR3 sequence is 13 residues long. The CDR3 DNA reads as TGCGCCAGCAGAGCCTCCGCGAACACTGAAGCTTTCTTT. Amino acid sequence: CASRASANTEAFF. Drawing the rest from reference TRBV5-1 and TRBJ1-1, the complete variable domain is KAGVTQTPRYLIKTRGQQVTLSCSPISGHRSVSWYQQTPGQGLQFLFEYFSETQRNKGNFPGRFSGRQFSNSRSEMNVSTLELGDSALYLCASRASANTEAFFGQGTRLTVV.

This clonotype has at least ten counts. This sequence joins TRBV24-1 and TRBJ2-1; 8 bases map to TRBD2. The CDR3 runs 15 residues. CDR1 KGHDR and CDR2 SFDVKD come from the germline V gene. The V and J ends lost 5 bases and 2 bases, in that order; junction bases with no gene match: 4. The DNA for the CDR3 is TGTGCCACCAGTGCGGGGGGGACCGCCTACAATGAGCAGTTCTTC. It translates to CATSAGGTAYNEQFF.

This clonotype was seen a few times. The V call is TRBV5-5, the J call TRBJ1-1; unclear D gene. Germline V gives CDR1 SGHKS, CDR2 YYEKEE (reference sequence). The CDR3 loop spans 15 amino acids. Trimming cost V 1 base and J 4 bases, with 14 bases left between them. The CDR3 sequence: CASSLLAQAPTEAFF. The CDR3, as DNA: TGTGCCAGCAGCTTGCTGGCGCAGGCTCCCACTGAAGCTTTCTTT.

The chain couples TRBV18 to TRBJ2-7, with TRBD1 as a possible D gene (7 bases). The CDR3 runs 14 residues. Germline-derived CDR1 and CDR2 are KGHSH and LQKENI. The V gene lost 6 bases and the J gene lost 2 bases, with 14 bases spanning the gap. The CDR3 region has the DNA TGTGCCAGCTCTTCGACAGGGAGGACCTACGAGCAGTACGTC. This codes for CASSSTGRTYEQYV.

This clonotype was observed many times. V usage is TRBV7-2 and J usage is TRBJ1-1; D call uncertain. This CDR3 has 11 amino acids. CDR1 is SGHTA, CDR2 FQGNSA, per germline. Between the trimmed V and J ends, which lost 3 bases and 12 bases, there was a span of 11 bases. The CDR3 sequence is CASSLEEKTFF. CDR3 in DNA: TGTGCCAGCAGCTTGGAAGAGAAAACTTTCTTT.